These 17 T cell receptor beta chains were all obtained from the same sample, sequenced in a study of blood T cell repertoires in COVID-19. Some clones are missing from TCRdb's copy, which holds only in-frame ones; the method was immunoSEQ multiplex PCR. The profile shows over 100,000 clones, about three quarters of them singletons. The sample comprised peripheral blood. Source of these receptors: a human donor in a cohort sampled during active or convalescent COVID-19.

This chain uses TRBV19 with TRBJ2-1, with D uncertain. CDR3 length: 15 amino acids. The germline gives CDR1 LNHDA, CDR2 SQIVND (reference sequence). With 5 bases removed from V and 6 bases from J, the gap between germline ends came to 17 bases. CDR3 in DNA: TGTGCCAGTAGTCTAGGCCTGAGCTTGGTCAATGAGCAGTTCTTC. This codes for CASSLGLSLVNEQFF.

Only one count was recorded for this clone. The rearrangement joins TRBV27 to TRBJ2-2, with D uncertain. Germline-derived CDR1 and CDR2 are MNHEY and SMNVEV (reference sequence). Trimming shortened V by 3 bases and J by 0 bases, and 5 bases separated the two germline ends. This CDR3 contains 14 residues. CDR3 DNA: TGTGCCAGCAGTTTTCGAGCGAACACCGGGGAGCTGTTTTTT. It encodes CASSFRANTGELFF.

This clone was seen only once. This chain connects TRBV19 to TRBJ2-6, with TRBD1 matching 8 bases. Per germline, CDR1 LNHDA and CDR2 SQIVND (reference sequence). This CDR3 has 16 amino acids. Losses at the gene ends were 5 bases for V and 4 bases for J; bases not matched to a gene: 7. CDR3 sequence (DNA): TGTGCCAGTAGTTCAAACAGGGGGATGGGGGCCAACGTCCTGACTTTC. The encoded protein is CASSSNRGMGANVLTF.

This rearrangement joins TRBV5-6 to TRBJ2-3; 8 bases line up with TRBD2. CDR3 length: 14 amino acids. The germline V gene has CDR1 SGHDT and CDR2 YYEEEE. The ends lost 1 base at V and 14 bases at J; junction bases unmatched: 12. CDR3 coding DNA: TGTGCCAGCAGCTTGCTTAGCGGGGCCAGATTTTGGTATTTT. Its translation is CASSLLSGARFWYF.

Here the CDR3 DNA reads TGCGCCAGCAGCGCTATCGACAGGGGGGGAAGTCAGCCCCAGCATTTT. This codes for CASSAIDRGGSQPQHF. This rearrangement joins TRBV4-1 to TRBJ1-5; 9 bases agree with TRBD1. The CDR3 sequence is 16 residues long. V lost 5 bases, J lost 6 bases, and 11 bases stayed unmatched. In germline, CDR1 is MGHRA, CDR2 YSYEKL.

The chain couples TRBV19 to TRBJ2-7, with 9 nucleotides matching TRBD1. This CDR3 comprises 17 residues. Germline CDR1 reads LNHDA; CDR2 reads SQIVND (reference sequence). J lost 3 bases, V lost 5 bases, and 14 bases had no gene match. The CDR3 reads CASSVRTGDLIHYEQYF. CDR3 in DNA: TGTGCCAGTAGTGTAAGGACAGGGGACCTCATCCACTACGAGCAGTACTTC.

This chain joins TRBV28 and TRBJ1-5; 7 nucleotides match TRBD1. V was pared by 6 bases and J by 4 bases, with 6 bases of the junction left unmatched. Germline-derived CDR1 and CDR2 are MDHEN and SYDVKM. The CDR3 consists of 14 residues. The CDR3 DNA is TGTGCCAGCAGATCCGGGACAGATAATCAGCCCCAGCATTTT. Its translation is CASRSGTDNQPQHF.

This clone was observed once. The rearrangement links TRBV6-5 to TRBJ1-3, with TRBD1 matching 10 bases. V was pared by 6 bases and J by 2 bases, with 4 bases of the junction left unmatched. CDR1 is MNHEY, CDR2 SVGAGI, per germline. The CDR3 spans 15 residues. CDR3 amino acids: CASSPGTGAGNTIYF. CDR3 nucleotides: TGTGCCAGCAGCCCCGGGACAGGGGCTGGAAACACCATATATTTT.

This clone appeared a few times. The gene calls are TRBV7-2 and TRBJ2-3, with TRBD2 identical over 11 bases. The V gene end was trimmed by 5 bases and the J gene end by 2 bases; junction bases not matched to a gene: 6. This CDR3 has 16 amino acids. Germline V gives CDR1 SGHTA, CDR2 FQGNSA. The CDR3 DNA reads as TGTGCCAGCAGCGTCGGGACTAGCGGTAACACAGATACGCAGTATTTT. This gives the protein CASSVGTSGNTDTQYF.

This sequence joins TRBV30 and TRBJ1-1; TRBD1 matches 9 bases. The CDR3 has 13 amino acids. Germline V gives CDR1 GTSNPN, CDR2 SVGIG (reference sequence). Trimming took 4 bases from V and 7 from J; bases not matched to a gene: 7. The CDR3 DNA reads TGTGCCTGGACTACAGGGGGCGCAGGTGAAGCTTTCTTT. It translates to CAWTTGGAGEAFF.

The V call is TRBV7-9, the J call TRBJ2-3; 8 nucleotides align to TRBD2. V lost 5 bases to trimming and J lost 0 bases; unmatched junction nucleotides: 4. This CDR3 contains 15 residues. Germline loops: CDR1 SEHNR, CDR2 FQNEAQ (reference sequence). CDR3 DNA sequence: TGTGCCAGCAGCAGACGGGAGGGTAGCACAGATACGCAGTATTTT. Amino acids: CASSRREGSTDTQYF.

The V call is TRBV7-6, the J call TRBJ2-7, with a possible D match to TRBD1 (6 bases). This CDR3 has 12 amino acids. Trimming stripped 5 bases from V and 4 bases from J, with 9 bases between. Germline lookup yields CDR1 SGHVS and CDR2 FNYEAQ. Here the CDR3 reads CASSLTGYEQYF. The CDR3 DNA reads TGTGCCAGCAGCCTGACAGGATACGAGCAGTACTTC.

The rearrangement joins TRBV30 to TRBJ1-4; 9 nucleotides match TRBD1. The CDR3 runs 16 residues. V shed 3 bases and J 7 bases; nucleotides not matched to a gene: 12. The V gene's germline CDR1 is GTSNPN and CDR2 SVGIG (reference sequence). In DNA form, the CDR3 reads TGTGCCTGGAGACCCAGAGACAGGGGGTCAGGTGAAAAACTGTTTTTT. Residues: CAWRPRDRGSGEKLFF. The full variable domain, rest sourced from reference TRBV30 and TRBJ1-4, is SQTIHQWPATLVQPVGSPLSLECTVEGTSNPNLYWYRQAAGRGLQLLFYSVGIGQISSEVPQNLSASRPQDRQFILSSKKLLLSDSGFYLCAWRPRDRGSGEKLFFGSGTQLSVL.

The chain uses TRBV7-8 and TRBJ2-2; D not certain. Trimming pared 2 bases from V and 1 base from J, leaving 8 bases between. CDR3 size: 15 residues. CDR1 is SGHVS, CDR2 FQNEAQ, per germline. The CDR3 nucleotides read TGTGCCAGCAGCTTACAGTTATTGAACACCGGGGAGCTGTTTTTT. Translating it yields CASSLQLLNTGELFF.

The rearrangement links TRBV9 to TRBJ2-1, with TRBD2 identical over 13 bases. The CDR3 spans 17 residues. CDR1 is SGDLS, CDR2 YYNGEE, per germline. V shed 3 bases, J shed 8 bases, and the junction held 11 bases outside the gene matches. CDR3 residues: CASSAGGLAGVFHEQFF. Written as DNA, the CDR3 is TGTGCCAGCAGCGCCGGAGGACTAGCGGGAGTGTTTCATGAGCAGTTCTTC.

The rearrangement links TRBV5-1 to TRBJ2-7, with TRBD2 matching over 13 bases. The CDR3 covers 15 residues. Germline loops: CDR1 SGHRS, CDR2 YFSETQ. With V trimmed by 3 bases and J by 5 bases, 5 bases remained unmatched. In nucleotides, the CDR3 is TGCGCCAGCAGCTGGGGACTAGCGGGGCGCAACGAGCAGTACTTC. This codes for CASSWGLAGRNEQYF.

V and J are TRBV6-5 and TRBJ1-1; D unresolved. From germline, CDR1 is MNHEY and CDR2 SVGAGI. This CDR3 has 13 amino acids. Trimming took off 5 bases at V and 4 bases at J, with 11 bases between the two ends. CDR3 DNA: TGTGCCAGCAGTCCTCCCGGTGGCACTGAAGCTTTCTTT. Translated, it gives CASSPPGGTEAFF.